The 14 T cell receptor beta chains below all came from one sample that was sequenced in a study of tumor and adjacent non-tumor tissue in lung cancer. A modified ARM-PCR protocol with three rounds of nested PCR amplified TCRbeta. TCRdb analysed the multiplex PCR reads with MiXCR anew, one entry per CDR3 protein. Here the sample spans under 150,000 distinct CDR3 sequences, about 71% being singletons. This sample's RNA came from whole unsorted tissue. Sequencing was performed on lung tumor tissue. The source of these receptors is a man in his fifties or sixties with small cell lung cancer.

This clonotype occurred a few times. The J gene is TRBJ1-2, the V gene TRBV24-1; D not resolved. Germline CDR1 is KGHDR and CDR2 is SFDVKD. CDR3 length equals 14 residues. V shed 3 bases and J shed 0 bases, with 7 bases lying between them. CDR3 residues: CATSDMRSNYGYTF. The CDR3, as DNA: TGTGCCACCAGTGATATGCGGTCTAACTATGGCTACACCTTC.

Note on this clonotype: An end of the junction differs from the germline gene, which may be a read error. The rearrangement links TRBV11-1 to TRBJ2-1; no definite D call. The CDR3 is 11 residues long. Germline CDR1 and CDR2: SGHAT and FQDESV (reference sequence). CDR3 DNA: TGTGCCAGCATCTTAGACGATGAGCACTTCTTC. The encoded protein is CASILDDEHFF.

This chain connects TRBV20-1 to TRBJ2-1, with D possibly TRBD2 on 6 matching bases. V lost 3 bases and J 6 bases, leaving 18 bases between the germline ends. Germline lookup yields CDR1 DFQATT and CDR2 SNEGSKA (reference sequence). The length of the CDR3 is 15 residues. CDR3 sequence (DNA): TGCAGTGCTAGTTTAGGGACTCGGCGTGGCAATGAGCAGTTCTTC. Translating gives CSASLGTRRGNEQFF.

Points on this clonotype: At one of its ends the junction is not consistent with the germline gene, which may arise from a read error. V is TRBV4-1 and J is TRBJ1-1; D gene uncertain. CDR1 MGHRA and CDR2 YSYEKL come from the germline V gene. The CDR3 sequence is 18 residues long. CDR3 protein: CASSQDGRSGRLITEAFF. For the CDR3, the DNA is TGTGCCAGCAGCCAAGATGGAAGGTCTGGACGACTGATCACTGAAGCTTTCTTT.

On this clonotype itself: Possible read error: a much larger clone is one base away. The chain recombines TRBV7-8 with TRBJ2-7, with D unresolved. Per the germline V gene, CDR1 is SGHVS and CDR2 is FQNEAQ. The CDR3 has 15 amino acids. The V end was cut by 5 bases, the J end by 1 base, with 15 bases between. The CDR3 is CASSRSPGVSYEQYF. In nucleotides, the CDR3 is TGTGCCAGCAGCCGTAGTCCGGGCGTTTCCTACGAGCAGTACTTC.

Note on this clonotype: An end of the junction does not agree with germline; a read error may underlie this. The V and J genes are TRBV6-2 or TRBV6-3 and TRBJ2-1, with TRBD2 matching over 7 bases. Germline CDR1 reads MNHEY; CDR2 reads SVGEGT. This CDR3 comprises 15 residues. CDR3 in amino acids: CASSAVGGLYNEQFF. The CDR3, as DNA: TGTGCCAGCAGTGCCGTGGGAGGGTTATACAATGAGCAATTCTTC.

On this clonotype itself: A single base separates this from a much larger clone, so it may be a read error. No conserved phenylalanine or tryptophan is present at the end of the CDR3, so a read error is the likely explanation. V usage is TRBV6-2 or TRBV6-3 and J usage is TRBJ2-1; 7 nucleotides align to TRBD2. Germline V gene sequence: CDR1 MNHEY, CDR2 SVGEGT. The CDR3 sequence is 13 residues long. With 11 bases clipped from V and 3 bases from J, the junction kept 7 bases outside the gene matches. The CDR3 region has the DNA TGTGCCTCCCGGCGGGAGAACTACAATGAGCAGTTCCTC. Protein product: CASRRENYNEQFL.

Note on this clonotype: A much more abundant neighbour one base away suggests this may be a read error. The J gene is TRBJ2-7, the V gene TRBV12-3 or TRBV12-4; D possibly corresponds to TRBD2 (6 bases). V dropped 1 base and J dropped 0 bases, with 16 bases sitting between them. The length of the CDR3 is 17 residues. In DNA form, the CDR3 reads TGTGCCAGCAGTTTAGAAACTAGCAGGAGATGCTCCTACGAGCAGTACGTC. Protein sequence: CASSLETSRRCSYEQYV.

Regarding this clonotype: This sequence may be a read error, since a much larger clone differs from it by one base. This chain joins TRBV4-1 and TRBJ2-2, with a weak D call TRBD1 (6 bases). V lost 0 bases, J lost 2 bases, and 13 bases lay in between. This CDR3 comprises 17 residues. The germline V gene has CDR1 MGHRA and CDR2 YSYEKL. CDR3 loop: CASSQEGQGSNTGELFF. The CDR3 DNA sequence: TGCGCCAGCAGCCAAGAGGGCCAGGGGAGTAACACCGGGGAGCTGTTTTTT.

This clonotype came up many times. The V gene is TRBV20-1, the J gene TRBJ2-5; D not resolved. The V gene's germline CDR1 is DFQATT and CDR2 SNEGSKA (reference sequence). This CDR3 has 13 residues. Trimming shortened V by 3 bases and J by 7 bases, and 15 bases separated the two germline ends. The CDR3 sequence is CSASSLDDGTQYF. CDR3 bases: TGCAGTGCTAGTTCGCTAGACGATGGGACCCAGTACTTC.

Comments on this clonotype: In this CDR3 the conserved last residue, phenylalanine or tryptophan, is missing, so a read error is likely. The genes are TRBV5-1 and TRBJ2-2; the D is unclear. V was trimmed by 0 bases and J by 0 bases, leaving 9 bases between them. The germline V gene has CDR1 SGHRS and CDR2 YFSETQ. There are 16 residues in the CDR3. The CDR3 sequence: CASSLEAITNTGELFL. CDR3 coding DNA: TGCGCCAGCAGCTTGGAGGCGATAACGAACACCGGGGAGCTGTTTTTG.

This clonotype was recorded at least ten times. The rearrangement joins TRBV6-5 to TRBJ2-4; either TRBD1 or TRBD2 may supply D (5 bases each). The CDR3 has 13 residues. Trimming took off 6 bases at V and 7 bases at J, with 13 bases between the two ends. Germline CDR1 reads MNHEY; CDR2 reads SVGAGI. CDR3 residues: CASRGSGQNIQYF. The CDR3 region has the DNA TGTGCCAGCAGGGGGTCGGGGCAGAACATTCAGTACTTC.

For this clonotype: The junction differs from germline at one of its ends, possibly a read error. This chain joins TRBV11-2 and TRBJ2-3; D is uncertain. This CDR3 region has 13 residues. CDR1 is SGHAT and CDR2 is FQNNGV in the germline V gene. As DNA, the CDR3 is TGTGCCAGCAACTTATCCCCCGTAGATACACAGTATTTT. This gives the protein CASNLSPVDTQYF.

On this clonotype: The CDR3 end shows no conserved phenylalanine or tryptophan, and so a read error is likely. The genes are TRBV12-3 or TRBV12-4 and TRBJ2-2; 7 positions agree with TRBD1. Losses at the gene ends were 3 bases for V and 9 bases for J; bases not matched to a gene: 10. CDR3 size: 15 residues. CDR3 residues: CASSFSGTDSRELFV. The CDR3 nucleotides read TGTGCCAGCAGTTTCTCTGGGACAGACAGCCGGGAGCTGTTTGTT.